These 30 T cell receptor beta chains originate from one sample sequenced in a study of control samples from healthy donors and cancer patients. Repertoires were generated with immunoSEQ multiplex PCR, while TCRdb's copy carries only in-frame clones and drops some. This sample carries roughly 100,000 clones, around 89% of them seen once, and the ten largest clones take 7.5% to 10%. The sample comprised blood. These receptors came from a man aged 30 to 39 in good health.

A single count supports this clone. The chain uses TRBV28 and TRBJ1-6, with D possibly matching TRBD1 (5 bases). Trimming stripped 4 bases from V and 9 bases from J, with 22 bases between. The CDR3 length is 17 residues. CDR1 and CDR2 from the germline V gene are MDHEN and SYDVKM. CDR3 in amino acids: CASSYPPGANRGSPLHF. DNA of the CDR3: TGTGCCAGCAGTTATCCCCCTGGGGCCAATAGGGGTTCACCCCTCCACTTT.

The CDR3 spells CASSLSSGAGGAGGYTF. The DNA for the CDR3 is TGCGCCAGCAGCTTGAGTAGTGGGGCAGGGGGCGCCGGTGGCTACACCTTC. The chain uses TRBV5-1 and TRBJ1-2; 8 bases match TRBD1. Germline assignment: CDR1 SGHRS and CDR2 YFSETQ. The CDR3 is 17 residues long. Trimming at V came to 1 base and at J to 7 bases, leaving 15 bases not matched to a gene.

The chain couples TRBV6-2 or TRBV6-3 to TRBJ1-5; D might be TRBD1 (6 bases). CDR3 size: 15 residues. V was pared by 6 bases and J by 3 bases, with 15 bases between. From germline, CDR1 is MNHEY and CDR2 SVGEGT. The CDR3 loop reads CASSWGQSNNQPQHF. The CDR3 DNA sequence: TGTGCCAGCAGCTGGGGGCAGAGTAACAATCAGCCCCAGCATTTT.

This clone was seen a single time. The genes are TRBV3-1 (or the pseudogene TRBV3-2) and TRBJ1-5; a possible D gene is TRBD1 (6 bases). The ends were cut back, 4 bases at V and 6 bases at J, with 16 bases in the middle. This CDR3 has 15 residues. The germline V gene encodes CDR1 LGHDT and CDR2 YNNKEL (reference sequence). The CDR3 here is CASSRSGAAGQPQHF. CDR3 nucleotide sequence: TGTGCCAGCAGCCGATCAGGGGCCGCAGGTCAGCCCCAGCATTTT.

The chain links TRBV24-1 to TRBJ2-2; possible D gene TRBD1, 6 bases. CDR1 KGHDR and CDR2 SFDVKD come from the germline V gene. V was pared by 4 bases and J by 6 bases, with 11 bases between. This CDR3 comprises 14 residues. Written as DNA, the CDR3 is TGTGCCACCAGTGAACCCAGGGGAGCCGGGGAGCTGTTTTTT. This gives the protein CATSEPRGAGELFF.

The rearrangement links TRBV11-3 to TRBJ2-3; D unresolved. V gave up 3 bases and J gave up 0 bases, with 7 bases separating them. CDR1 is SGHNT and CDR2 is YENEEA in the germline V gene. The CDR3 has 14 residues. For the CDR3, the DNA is TGTGCCAGCAGCTTGGCCCATAGCACAGATACGCAGTATTTT. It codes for CASSLAHSTDTQYF.

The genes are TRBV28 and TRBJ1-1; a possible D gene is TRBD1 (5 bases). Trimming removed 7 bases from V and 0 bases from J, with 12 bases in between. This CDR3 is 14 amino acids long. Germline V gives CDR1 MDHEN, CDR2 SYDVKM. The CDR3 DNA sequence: TGTGCCAGCAATTCAGGGAACTTGAACACTGAAGCTTTCTTT. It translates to CASNSGNLNTEAFF.

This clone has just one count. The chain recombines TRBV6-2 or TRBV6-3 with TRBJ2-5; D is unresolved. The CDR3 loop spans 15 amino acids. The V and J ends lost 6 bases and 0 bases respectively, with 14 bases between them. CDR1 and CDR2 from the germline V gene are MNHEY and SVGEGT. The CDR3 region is CASSRHSANQETQYF. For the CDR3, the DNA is TGTGCCAGCAGCCGTCACTCCGCAAACCAAGAGACCCAGTACTTC.

CDR3 DNA: TGTGCCAGCAGTGAATTGGCGCGGTGGAATGAAAAACTGTTTTTT. Translating it yields CASSELARWNEKLFF. The V gene is TRBV6-1, the J gene TRBJ1-4; no firm D call. This CDR3 region has 15 residues. The ends were cut back, 2 bases at V and 5 bases at J, with 12 bases in the middle. CDR1 MNHNS and CDR2 SASEGT come from the germline V gene.

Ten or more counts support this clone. CDR3 DNA sequence: TGCGCCAGCAGCCCGGGACTAGCGGGGGCCGGGGATACGCAGTATTTT. The encoded protein is CASSPGLAGAGDTQYF. The chain couples TRBV5-1 to TRBJ2-3; 14 bases match TRBD2. The CDR3 runs 16 residues. Germline CDR1 and CDR2: SGHRS and YFSETQ. With 4 bases clipped from V and 6 bases from J, the junction kept 7 bases outside the gene matches. Combining the CDR3 with reference TRBV5-1 and TRBJ2-3 gives the whole variable domain KAGVTQTPRYLIKTRGQQVTLSCSPISGHRSVSWYQQTPGQGLQFLFEYFSETQRNKGNFPGRFSGRQFSNSRSEMNVSTLELGDSALYLCASSPGLAGAGDTQYFGPGTRLTVL.

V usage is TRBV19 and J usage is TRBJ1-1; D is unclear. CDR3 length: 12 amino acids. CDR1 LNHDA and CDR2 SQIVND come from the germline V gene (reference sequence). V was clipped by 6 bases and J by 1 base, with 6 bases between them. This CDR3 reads CASRKRNTEAFF. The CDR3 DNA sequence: TGTGCCAGTAGGAAAAGGAACACTGAAGCTTTCTTT.

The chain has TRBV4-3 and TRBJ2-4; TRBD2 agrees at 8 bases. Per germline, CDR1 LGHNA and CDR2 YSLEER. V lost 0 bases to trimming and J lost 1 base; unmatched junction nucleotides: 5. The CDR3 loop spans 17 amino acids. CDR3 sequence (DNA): TGCGCCAGCAGCCAAGAACTAGCGGTCGGGGCCAAAAACATTCAGTACTTC. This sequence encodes CASSQELAVGAKNIQYF.

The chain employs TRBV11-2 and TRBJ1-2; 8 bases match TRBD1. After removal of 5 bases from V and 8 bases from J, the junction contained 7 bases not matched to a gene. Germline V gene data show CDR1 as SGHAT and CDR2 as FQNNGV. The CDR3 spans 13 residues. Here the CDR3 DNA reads TGTGCCAGCAGCCCGGACAGGGTTGAGGGCTACACCTTC. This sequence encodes CASSPDRVEGYTF.

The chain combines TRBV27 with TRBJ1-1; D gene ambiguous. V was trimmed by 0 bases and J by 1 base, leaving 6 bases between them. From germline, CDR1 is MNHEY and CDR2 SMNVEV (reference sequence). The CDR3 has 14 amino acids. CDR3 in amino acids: CASSLSYGNTEAFF. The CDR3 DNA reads TGTGCCAGCAGTTTATCATATGGGAACACTGAAGCTTTCTTT.

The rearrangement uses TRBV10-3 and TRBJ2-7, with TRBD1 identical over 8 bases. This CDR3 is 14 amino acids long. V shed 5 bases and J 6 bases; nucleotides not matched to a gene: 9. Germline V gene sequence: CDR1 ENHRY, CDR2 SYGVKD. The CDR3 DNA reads TGTGCCATCAGTCTAGGGACAGGATCTGCCGAGCAGTACTTC. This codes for CAISLGTGSAEQYF.

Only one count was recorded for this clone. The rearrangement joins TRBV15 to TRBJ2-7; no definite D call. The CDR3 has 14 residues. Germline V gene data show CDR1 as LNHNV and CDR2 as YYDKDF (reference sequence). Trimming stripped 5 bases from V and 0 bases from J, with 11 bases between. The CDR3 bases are TGTGCCACCAGCCCGGCCCGATCCTCCTACGAGCAGTACTTC. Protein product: CATSPARSSYEQYF.

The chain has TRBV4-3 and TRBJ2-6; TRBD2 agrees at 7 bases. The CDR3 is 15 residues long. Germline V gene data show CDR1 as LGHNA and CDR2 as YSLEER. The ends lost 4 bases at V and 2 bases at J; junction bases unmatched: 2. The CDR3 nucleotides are TGCGCCAGCAGCCTCAGCGGGACTGGGGCCAACGTCCTGACTTTC. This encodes CASSLSGTGANVLTF.

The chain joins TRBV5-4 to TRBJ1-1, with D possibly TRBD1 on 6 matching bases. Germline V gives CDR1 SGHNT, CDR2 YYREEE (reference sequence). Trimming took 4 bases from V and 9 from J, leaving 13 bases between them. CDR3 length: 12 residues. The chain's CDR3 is CASSPWGRKAFF. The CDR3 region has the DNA TGTGCCAGCAGCCCTTGGGGGCGTAAAGCTTTCTTT.

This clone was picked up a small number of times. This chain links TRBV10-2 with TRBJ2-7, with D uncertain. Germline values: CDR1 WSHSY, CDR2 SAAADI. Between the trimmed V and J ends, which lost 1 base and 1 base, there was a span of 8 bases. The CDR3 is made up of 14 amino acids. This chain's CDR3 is CASSEYLGSYEQYF. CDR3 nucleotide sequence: TGCGCCAGCAGTGAGTACCTGGGTTCCTACGAGCAGTACTTC.

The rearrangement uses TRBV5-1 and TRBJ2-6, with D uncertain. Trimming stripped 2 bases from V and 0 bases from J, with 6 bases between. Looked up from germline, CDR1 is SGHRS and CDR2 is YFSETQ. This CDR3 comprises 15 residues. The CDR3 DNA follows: TGCGCCAGCAGCTTCGAGTACTCTGGGGCCAACGTCCTGACTTTC. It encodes CASSFEYSGANVLTF.

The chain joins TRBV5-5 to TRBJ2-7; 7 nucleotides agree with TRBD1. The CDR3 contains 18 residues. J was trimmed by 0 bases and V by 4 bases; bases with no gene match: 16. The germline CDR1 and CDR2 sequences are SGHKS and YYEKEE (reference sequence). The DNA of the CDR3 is TGTGCCAGCAGCCCCTATGGATTACAGGGGAGAGCCTCCTACGAGCAGTACGTC. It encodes CASSPYGLQGRASYEQYV.

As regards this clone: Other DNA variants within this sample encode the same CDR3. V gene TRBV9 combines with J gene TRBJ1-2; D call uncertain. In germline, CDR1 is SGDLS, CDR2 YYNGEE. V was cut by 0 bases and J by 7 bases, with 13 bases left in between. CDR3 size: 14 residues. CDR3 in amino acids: CASSVGGRVGGYTF. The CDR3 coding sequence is TGTGCCAGCAGCGTAGGGGGTCGGGTAGGTGGCTACACCTTC.

Here the CDR3 DNA reads TGTGCCAGCAGCTGGGGACAGTACAATGAGCAGTTCTTC. It yields the protein CASSWGQYNEQFF. The chain employs TRBV5-4 and TRBJ2-1, with 7 positions matching TRBD1. The trim removed 3 bases at V and 4 bases at J, leaving 1 base unmatched. The CDR3 covers 13 residues. Germline V gene sequence: CDR1 SGHNT, CDR2 YYREEE (reference sequence).

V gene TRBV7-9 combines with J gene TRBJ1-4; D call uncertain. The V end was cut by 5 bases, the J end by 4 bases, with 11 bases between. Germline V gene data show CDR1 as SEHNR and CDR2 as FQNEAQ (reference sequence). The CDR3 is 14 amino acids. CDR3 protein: CASSVGMLNEKLFF. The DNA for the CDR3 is TGTGCCAGCAGCGTCGGGATGCTTAATGAAAAACTGTTTTTT.

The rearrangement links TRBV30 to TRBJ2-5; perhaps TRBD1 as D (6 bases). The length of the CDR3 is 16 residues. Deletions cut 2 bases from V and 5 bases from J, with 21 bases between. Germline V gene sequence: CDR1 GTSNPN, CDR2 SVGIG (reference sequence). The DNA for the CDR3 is TGTGCCTGGAGTCCCTCCGGGACAAGGAGAAGGGAGACCCAGTACTTC. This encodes CAWSPSGTRRRETQYF.

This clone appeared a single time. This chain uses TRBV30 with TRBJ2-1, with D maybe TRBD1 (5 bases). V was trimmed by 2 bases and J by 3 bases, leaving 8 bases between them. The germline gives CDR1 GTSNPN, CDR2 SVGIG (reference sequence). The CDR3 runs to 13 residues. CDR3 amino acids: CAWSQGSYNEQFF. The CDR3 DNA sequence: TGTGCCTGGAGTCAGGGAAGCTACAATGAGCAGTTCTTC.

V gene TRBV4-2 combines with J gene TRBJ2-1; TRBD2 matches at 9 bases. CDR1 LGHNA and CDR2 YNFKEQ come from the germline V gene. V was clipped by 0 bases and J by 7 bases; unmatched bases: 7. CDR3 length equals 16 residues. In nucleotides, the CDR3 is TGTGCCAGCAGCCAAGAAGGCGGGGGGGCTCATAATGAGCAGTTCTTC. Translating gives CASSQEGGGAHNEQFF.

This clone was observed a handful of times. This CDR3 reads CASSRVGQSGTEAFF. The DNA for the CDR3 is TGCGCCAGCTCCCGAGTAGGACAATCGGGCACTGAAGCTTTCTTT. The chain carries TRBV5-1 and TRBJ1-1; tentative D call: TRBD1 (5 bases). Germline V gene data show CDR1 as SGHRS and CDR2 as YFSETQ. The CDR3 consists of 15 residues. Trimming took off 7 bases at V and 4 bases at J, with 20 bases between the two ends.

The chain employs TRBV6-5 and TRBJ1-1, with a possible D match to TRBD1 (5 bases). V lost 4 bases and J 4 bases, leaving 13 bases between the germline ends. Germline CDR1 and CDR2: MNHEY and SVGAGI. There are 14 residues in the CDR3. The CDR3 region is CASSSDKTTTEAFF. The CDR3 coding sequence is TGTGCCAGCAGTTCGGACAAGACCACCACTGAAGCTTTCTTT.

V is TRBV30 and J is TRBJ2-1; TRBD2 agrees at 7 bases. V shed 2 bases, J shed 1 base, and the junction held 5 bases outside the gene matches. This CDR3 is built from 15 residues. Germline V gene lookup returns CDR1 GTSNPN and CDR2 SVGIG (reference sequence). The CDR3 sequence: CAWSRLAASYNEQFF. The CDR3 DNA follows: TGTGCCTGGAGTAGACTAGCCGCGTCCTACAATGAGCAGTTCTTC.